One and the same sample provided the 30 T cell receptor beta chains below, sequenced in a study of T cell responses to AZD1222 COVID-19 vaccine. Profiling relied on immunoSEQ multiplex PCR, and the TCRdb table lists in-frame clones only, not all of them. This table holds approximately 190,000 clones, roughly 90% found once. The starting material was peripheral blood, obtained on day 0 of AZD1222 vaccination. These receptors all come from an adult in good health.

The chain joins TRBV18 to TRBJ1-5, with 10 bases fitting TRBD1. The CDR3 has 16 residues. The germline V gene has CDR1 KGHSH and CDR2 LQKENI. The trim removed 2 bases at V and 4 bases at J, leaving 5 bases unmatched. The CDR3 protein is CASSPYDRGLNQPQHF. The CDR3 nucleotides read TGTGCCAGCTCACCATACGACAGGGGGCTTAATCAGCCCCAGCATTTT.

J is TRBJ1-5 and V is TRBV15; D may be TRBD1 (6 bases). This CDR3 has 15 residues. V was pared by 5 bases and J by 1 base, with 12 bases between. Germline CDR1 is LNHNV and CDR2 is YYDKDF (reference sequence). CDR3 coding DNA: TGTGCCACCAGCTCGGGGACACTCAGCAATCAGCCCCAGCATTTT. Translation: CATSSGTLSNQPQHF.

The V call is TRBV2, the J call TRBJ2-3, with 14 bases matching TRBD2. The CDR3 has 16 amino acids. V lost 5 bases to trimming and J lost 5 bases; unmatched junction nucleotides: 6. Germline assignment: CDR1 SNHLY and CDR2 FYNNEI. CDR3 protein: CASSPRTSGGLDTQYF. DNA of the CDR3: TGTGCCAGCAGTCCCCGGACTAGCGGGGGGTTAGATACGCAGTATTTT. Filled out from reference TRBV2 and TRBJ2-3, the complete variable domain reads EPEVTQTPSHQVTQMGQEVILRCVPISNHLYFYWYRQILGQKVEFLVSFYNNEISEKSEIFDDQFSVERPDGSNFTLKIRSTKLEDSAMYFCASSPRTSGGLDTQYFGPGTRLTVL.

The V and J genes are TRBV4-3 and TRBJ1-1; D not resolved. Trimming shortened V by 0 bases and J by 1 base, and 9 bases separated the two germline ends. This CDR3 is built from 15 residues. Germline V gene data show CDR1 as LGHNA and CDR2 as YSLEER. For the CDR3, the DNA is TGCGCCAGCAGCCAAGAATCCGGAGGGAACACTGAAGCTTTCTTT. This gives the protein CASSQESGGNTEAFF.

The chain links TRBV5-5 to TRBJ2-7, with D maybe TRBD2 (5 bases). Germline CDR1 and CDR2: SGHKS and YYEKEE (reference sequence). V was pared by 1 base and J by 3 bases, with 14 bases between. The CDR3 covers 15 residues. CDR3 protein: CASSLLEGGNYEQYF. The CDR3 DNA reads as TGTGCCAGCAGCTTGTTAGAGGGCGGTAACTACGAGCAGTACTTC.

The rearrangement joins TRBV27 to TRBJ1-6; no clear D gene. CDR1 is MNHEY and CDR2 is SMNVEV in the germline V gene (reference sequence). Trimming removed 6 bases at V and 11 bases at J, with 20 bases between. This CDR3 has 15 amino acids. The CDR3 here is CASSPIGVGEAPLHF. Here the CDR3 DNA reads TGTGCCAGCAGCCCTATCGGGGTAGGCGAGGCACCCCTCCACTTT.

V usage is TRBV28 and J usage is TRBJ1-3, with TRBD1 matching over 7 bases. The CDR3 contains 17 residues. Germline CDR1 MDHEN, CDR2 SYDVKM. V shed 2 bases and J 8 bases; nucleotides not matched to a gene: 15. In DNA, the CDR3 is TGTGCCAGCAGTTTACCTGTGGACAGGTGGGATCTGGACACCATATATTTT. Translating gives CASSLPVDRWDLDTIYF.

This clone was seen a few times. The chain links TRBV6-5 to TRBJ2-7; 8 bases line up with TRBD1. J gave up 11 bases and V 6 bases, and 9 bases lay outside the gene matches. The CDR3 length is 12 residues. Germline CDR1 and CDR2: MNHEY and SVGAGI. The CDR3 region is CASSGQGGGEYF. CDR3 nucleotides: TGTGCCAGCAGCGGACAGGGAGGCGGGGAGTACTTC.

The chain couples TRBV7-9 to TRBJ1-4; 9 bases match TRBD1. The germline V gene encodes CDR1 SEHNR and CDR2 FQNEAQ (reference sequence). V dropped 3 bases and J dropped 5; count of bases not matched to a gene: 10. The CDR3 covers 17 residues. DNA of the CDR3: TGTGCCAGCAGCTTCGGGACAGGGTCTACCGCGAATGAAAAACTGTTTTTT. This gives the protein CASSFGTGSTANEKLFF.

CDR3 amino acids: CATRGGTGTMNTEAFF. The DNA for the CDR3 is TGTGCCACCCGGGGTGGTACAGGCACTATGAACACTGAAGCTTTCTTT. The chain combines TRBV2 with TRBJ1-1; maybe TRBD1 (5 bases). The CDR3 covers 16 residues. The germline V gene has CDR1 SNHLY and CDR2 FYNNEI. Trimming left V 10 bases short and J 0 bases short, with 21 bases between.

Worth noting for this clone: One end of the junction varies from germline; a read error may be responsible. V is TRBV3-1 (or the pseudogene TRBV3-2) and J is TRBJ2-5; D is unclear. The CDR3 covers 14 residues. Germline V gene lookup returns CDR1 LGHDT and CDR2 YNNKEL (reference sequence). The CDR3 DNA follows: TGTGCCAGCACCCAACGTCAAGAGAAAGAGACCCAGTACTTC. Translating gives CASTQRQEKETQYF.

The V and J genes are TRBV19 and TRBJ1-3, with D uncertain. Germline V lookup: CDR1 LNHDA, CDR2 SQIVND (reference sequence). Trimming removed 7 bases at V and 0 bases at J, with 10 bases between. The CDR3 spans 14 residues. CDR3 DNA: TGTGCCAGTACCGCCCTATCCTCTGGAAACACCATATATTTT. Translated: CASTALSSGNTIYF.

V is TRBV27 and J is TRBJ2-1, with 10 nucleotides matching TRBD2. The J segment lost 4 bases and the V segment lost 3 bases, leaving 3 bases of the junction unmatched. Germline V gene data show CDR1 as MNHEY and CDR2 as SMNVEV (reference sequence). This CDR3 has 15 amino acids. The CDR3 nucleotides are TGTGCCAGCAGTTTTCGGACTAGCGGTTACAATGAGCAGTTCTTC. Its translation is CASSFRTSGYNEQFF.

The chain has TRBV18 and TRBJ1-1; 11 bases map to TRBD1. This CDR3 has 14 residues. Germline V gene lookup returns CDR1 KGHSH and CDR2 LQKENI. V shed 3 bases and J 7 bases; nucleotides not matched to a gene: 4. As DNA, the CDR3 is TGTGCCAGCTCACCCGGACAGGGGGCAATTGAAGCTTTCTTT. Translation gives CASSPGQGAIEAFF.

The chain carries TRBV5-6 and TRBJ2-1, with TRBD1 identical over 10 bases. Looked up from germline, CDR1 is SGHDT and CDR2 is YYEEEE. The length of the CDR3 is 15 residues. Germline trimming cut 4 bases from V and 6 bases from J; bases unmatched to any gene: 7. The CDR3 sequence is CASSIDRGLSNEQFF. In DNA, the CDR3 is TGTGCCAGCAGCATCGACAGGGGGCTTTCCAATGAGCAGTTCTTC.

The chain links TRBV7-9 to TRBJ2-5; TRBD1 aligns across 10 bases. CDR3 size: 14 residues. Looked up from germline, CDR1 is SEHNR and CDR2 is FQNEAQ (reference sequence). Trimming at V came to 5 bases and at J to 5 bases, leaving 5 bases not matched to a gene. DNA for the CDR3: TGTGCCAGCAGCGGGGACAGGGGTTTGGAGACCCAGTACTTC. It yields the protein CASSGDRGLETQYF. The variable domain in full, with the rest retrieved from reference TRBV7-9 and TRBJ2-5, is DTGVSQNPRHKITKRGQNVTFRCDPISEHNRLYWYRQTLGQGPEFLTYFQNEAQLEKSRLLSDRFSAERPKGSFSTLEIQRTEQGDSAMYLCASSGDRGLETQYFGPGTRLLVL.

This chain uses TRBV10-3 with TRBJ2-3; TRBD2 might be the D (5 bases). CDR1 and CDR2 from the germline V gene are ENHRY and SYGVKD. There are 13 residues in the CDR3. The ends were cut back, 6 bases at V and 5 bases at J, with 12 bases in the middle. The CDR3 spells CAISRGAGDTQYF. Written as DNA, the CDR3 is TGTGCCATCAGCCGGGGAGCTGGAGATACGCAGTATTTT.

V gene TRBV14 combines with J gene TRBJ2-5, with a possible D match to TRBD2 (5 bases). CDR1 is SGHDN, CDR2 FVKESK, per germline. The ends were cut back, 4 bases at V and 5 bases at J, with 17 bases in the middle. This CDR3 comprises 15 residues. CDR3 amino acids: CASSPGLQGRETQYF. CDR3 coding DNA: TGTGCCAGCAGCCCCGGACTCCAAGGTCGGGAGACCCAGTACTTC.

The CDR3 spells CASSLLAGGQTGELFF. CDR3 in DNA: TGTGCCAGCAGCCTACTAGCGGGGGGACAGACCGGGGAGCTGTTTTTT. The chain has TRBV7-3 and TRBJ2-2; 12 positions match TRBD2. The V and J ends lost 5 bases and 5 bases, in that order; junction bases with no gene match: 6. Germline loops: CDR1 SGHTA, CDR2 FQGTGA. The CDR3 sequence is 16 residues long.

As regards this clone: This sample also contains other DNA sequences that code for the same CDR3. The J gene is TRBJ1-1, the V gene TRBV9; D perhaps matches TRBD1 (6 bases). The CDR3 runs 13 residues. Germline assignment: CDR1 SGDLS and CDR2 YYNGEE. Trimming stripped 3 bases from V and 1 base from J, with 7 bases between. CDR3 in DNA: TGTGCCAGCAGCGCGACAGGGAACACTGAAGCTTTCTTT. This translates into CASSATGNTEAFF.

The chain recombines TRBV7-9 with TRBJ1-1; tentative D call: TRBD1 (5 bases). Trimming left V 5 bases short and J 1 base short, with 11 bases between. CDR1 and CDR2 from the germline V gene are SEHNR and FQNEAQ (reference sequence). CDR3 length equals 14 residues. CDR3 protein: CASSGATSNTEAFF. The DNA for the CDR3 is TGTGCCAGCAGCGGGGCGACCTCGAACACTGAAGCTTTCTTT.

The chain is built from TRBV12-3 or TRBV12-4 and TRBJ1-2; the D gene is possibly TRBD1 (6 bases). CDR3 length equals 13 residues. Trimming took 6 bases from V and 3 from J, leaving 11 bases between them. The CDR3 coding sequence is TGTGCCAGCAGGACAGGAAGATACTATGGCTACACCTTC. Translated, it gives CASRTGRYYGYTF.

The V gene is TRBV9, the J gene TRBJ1-4; no clear D. From germline, CDR1 is SGDLS and CDR2 YYNGEE. Trimming stripped 4 bases from V and 4 bases from J, with 11 bases between. The CDR3 covers 14 residues. CDR3 region: CASSLRAINEKLFF. In DNA, the CDR3 is TGTGCCAGCAGCCTAAGGGCCATTAATGAAAAACTGTTTTTT.

V gene TRBV28 combines with J gene TRBJ2-7; 9 bases match TRBD1. This CDR3 has 18 amino acids. Germline V gene sequence: CDR1 MDHEN, CDR2 SYDVKM. J gave up 3 bases and V 4 bases, and 16 bases lay outside the gene matches. This CDR3 is CASSSYQATGGAYYEQYF. In DNA, the CDR3 is TGTGCCAGCAGTTCCTACCAGGCAACAGGGGGCGCTTACTACGAGCAGTACTTC.

The chain joins TRBV24-1 to TRBJ2-1; 7 nucleotides match TRBD1. Germline V gene data show CDR1 as KGHDR and CDR2 as SFDVKD. The CDR3 has 13 amino acids. Unmatched junction bases numbered 4, after V lost 7 bases and J lost 5 bases. For the CDR3, the DNA is TGTGCCACCAGACAGGGGAATGACAATGAGCAGTTCTTC. Its protein is CATRQGNDNEQFF.

The rearrangement links TRBV7-9 to TRBJ1-4; no reliable D call. From germline, CDR1 is SEHNR and CDR2 FQNEAQ (reference sequence). Trimming removed 1 base from V and 13 bases from J, with 10 bases in between. The CDR3 totals 12 residues. The CDR3 coding sequence is TGTGCCAGCAGCTTAGAGGTGGGCGGACTGTTTTTT. Its translation: CASSLEVGGLFF.

The rearrangement links TRBV28 to TRBJ1-1; no clear D. The germline V and J ends were trimmed by 10 bases and 1 base, with 13 bases remaining between them. This CDR3 is built from 13 residues. Germline values: CDR1 MDHEN, CDR2 SYDVKM. The CDR3 DNA reads as TGTGCCACCAGAGGGCAGACGAACACTGAAGCTTTCTTT. It is translated as CATRGQTNTEAFF.

The rearrangement uses TRBV28 and TRBJ1-2, with D hard to call. Germline V gives CDR1 MDHEN, CDR2 SYDVKM. This CDR3 spans 12 amino acids. The V and J ends lost 6 bases and 0 bases respectively, with 5 bases between them. DNA of the CDR3: TGTGCCAGCAGGGAAGCTAACTATGGCTACACCTTC. This translates into CASREANYGYTF.

V is TRBV28 and J is TRBJ1-6; D is perhaps TRBD1 (5 bases). The germline CDR1 and CDR2 sequences are MDHEN and SYDVKM. The V end lost 8 bases, the J end lost 7 bases, and 15 bases lay between the germline ends. The CDR3 has 14 amino acids. This chain's CDR3 is CASSGRGLNSPLHF. CDR3 DNA sequence: TGTGCCAGCTCCGGAAGGGGACTAAATTCACCCCTCCACTTT.

The genes are TRBV6-4 and TRBJ2-1, with D maybe TRBD1 (5 bases). The V gene's germline CDR1 is MRHNA and CDR2 SNTAGT. Trimming pared 0 bases from V and 6 bases from J, leaving 9 bases between. The CDR3 contains 14 residues. CDR3 protein: CASSDSGRGNEQFF. CDR3 sequence (DNA): TGTGCCAGCAGTGACTCTGGTAGGGGCAATGAGCAGTTCTTC.